This T cell receptor (beta chain) was documented in a study of regulatory T cells in long-lasting Graves disease. Arm-PCR of CDR3 regions with iRepertoire HTBI primers generated TCR beta libraries. TCRdb reprocessed the multiplex PCR reads with MiXCR, giving one entry per CDR3 protein. The sample lists 520,000 or so distinct CDR3 sequences, more than 10% occurring once. The study, taken as a whole, reports: Patients with persistent Graves' had lower TCR diversity than newly diagnosed patients.

Described time point: newly diagnosed GD, antithyroid drugs for less than 3 months. The TCR library was prepared using RNA isolated from PBMCs. EDTA tubes received about 9.4 milliliters of drawn peripheral blood. This CDR3 region has 16 residues. V was clipped by 0 bases and J by 5 bases, with 20 bases between them. From germline, CDR1 is DFQATT and CDR2 SNEGSKA (reference sequence). For this clonotype: Its antigen is unknown.

The same sample was also used in a study of T cells in Graves' hyperthyroidism and ophthalmopathy.

The chain employs TRBV20-1 and TRBJ2-7; D gene uncertain. This specimen was peripheral blood mononuclear cells (PBMCs), taken at new diagnosis, from a patient treated with antithyroid drugs. The sequence was collected from a woman aged 30 to 39 with Graves disease. The CDR3 coding sequence is TGCAGTGCTAGAGATCGAGGAAAAGGGCCTTTGAACGAGCAGTACTTC. This encodes CSARDRGKGPLNEQYF.